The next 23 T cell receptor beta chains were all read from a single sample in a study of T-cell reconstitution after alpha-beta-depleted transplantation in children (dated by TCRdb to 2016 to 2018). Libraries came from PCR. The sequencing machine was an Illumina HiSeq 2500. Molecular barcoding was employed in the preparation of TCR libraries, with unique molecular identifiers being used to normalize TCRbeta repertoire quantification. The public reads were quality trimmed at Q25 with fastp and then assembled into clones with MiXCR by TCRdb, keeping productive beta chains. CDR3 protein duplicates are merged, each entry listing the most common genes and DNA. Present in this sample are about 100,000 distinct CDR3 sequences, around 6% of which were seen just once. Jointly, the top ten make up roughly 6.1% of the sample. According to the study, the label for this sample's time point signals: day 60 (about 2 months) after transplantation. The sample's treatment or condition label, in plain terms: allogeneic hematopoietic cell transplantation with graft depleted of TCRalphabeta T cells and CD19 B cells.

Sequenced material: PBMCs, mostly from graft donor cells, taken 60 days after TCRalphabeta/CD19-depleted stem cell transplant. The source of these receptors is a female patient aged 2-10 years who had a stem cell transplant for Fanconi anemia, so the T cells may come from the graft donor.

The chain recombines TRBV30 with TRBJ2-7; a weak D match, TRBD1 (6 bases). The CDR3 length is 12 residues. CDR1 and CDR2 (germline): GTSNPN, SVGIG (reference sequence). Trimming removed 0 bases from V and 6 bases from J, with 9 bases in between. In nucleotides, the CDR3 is TGTGCCTGGAGTGTATCAGGGGCCGAGCAGTACTTC. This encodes CAWSVSGAEQYF. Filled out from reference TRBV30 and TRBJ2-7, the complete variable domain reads SQTIHQWPATLVQPVGSPLSLECTVEGTSNPNLYWYRQAAGRGLQLLFYSVGIGQISSEVPQNLSASRPQDRQFILSSKKLLLSDSGFYLCAWSVSGAEQYFGPGTRLTVT.

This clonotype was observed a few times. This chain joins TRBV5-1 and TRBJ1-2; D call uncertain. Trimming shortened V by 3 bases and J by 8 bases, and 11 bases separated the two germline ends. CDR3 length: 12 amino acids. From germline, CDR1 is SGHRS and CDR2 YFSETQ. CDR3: CASSSTAAGYTF. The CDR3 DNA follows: TGCGCCAGCAGCTCCACGGCCGCGGGCTACACCTTC. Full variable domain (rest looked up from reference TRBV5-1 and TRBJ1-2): KAGVTQTPRYLIKTRGQQVTLSCSPISGHRSVSWYQQTPGQGLQFLFEYFSETQRNKGNFPGRFSGRQFSNSRSEMNVSTLELGDSALYLCASSSTAAGYTFGSGTRLTVV.

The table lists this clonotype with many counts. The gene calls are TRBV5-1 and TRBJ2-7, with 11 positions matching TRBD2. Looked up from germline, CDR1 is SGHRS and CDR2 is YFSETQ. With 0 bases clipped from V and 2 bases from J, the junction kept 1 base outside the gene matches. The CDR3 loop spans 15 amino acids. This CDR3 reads CASSLEGLAAYEQYF. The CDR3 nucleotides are TGCGCCAGCAGCTTGGAGGGACTAGCGGCCTACGAGCAGTACTTC.

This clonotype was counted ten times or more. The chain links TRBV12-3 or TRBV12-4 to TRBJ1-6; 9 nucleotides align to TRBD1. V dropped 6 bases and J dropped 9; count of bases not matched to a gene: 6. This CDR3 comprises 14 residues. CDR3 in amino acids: CASSETGGGSPLHF. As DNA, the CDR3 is TGTGCCAGCAGCGAAACAGGGGGCGGTTCACCCCTCCACTTT.

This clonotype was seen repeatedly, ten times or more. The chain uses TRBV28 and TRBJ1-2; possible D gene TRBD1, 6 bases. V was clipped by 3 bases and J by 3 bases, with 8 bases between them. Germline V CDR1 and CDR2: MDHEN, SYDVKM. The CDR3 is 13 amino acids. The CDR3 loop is CASSFRGDYGYTF. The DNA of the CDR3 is TGTGCCAGCAGTTTCAGGGGCGACTATGGCTACACCTTC.

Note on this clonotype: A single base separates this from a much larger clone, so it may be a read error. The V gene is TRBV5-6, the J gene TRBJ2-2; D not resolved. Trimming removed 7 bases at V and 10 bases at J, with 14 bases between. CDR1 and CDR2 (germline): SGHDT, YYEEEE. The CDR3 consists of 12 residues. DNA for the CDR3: TGTGCCAGCGGCCGAGGACCGGCGGAGCTGTTTTTT. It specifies CASGRGPAELFF.

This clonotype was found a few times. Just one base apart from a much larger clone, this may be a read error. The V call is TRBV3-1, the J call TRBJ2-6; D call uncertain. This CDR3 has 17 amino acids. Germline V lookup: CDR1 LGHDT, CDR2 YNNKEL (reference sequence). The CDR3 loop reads CACSHLAASPGANVLTF. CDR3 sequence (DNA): TGTGCCTGCAGCCACTTGGCGGCGAGTCCTGGGGCCAACGTCCTGACTTTC.

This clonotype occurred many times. The CDR3 bases are TGCAGCGTTGCCCGGCAGACCCGGGACAGGGGGTATTTT. Protein product: CSVARQTRDRGYF. The chain carries TRBV29-1 and TRBJ2-3, with TRBD1 matching over 10 bases. V trimming: 4 bases; J trimming: 14 bases; junction bases outside the gene matches: 12. Germline V gives CDR1 SQVTM, CDR2 ANQGSEA. There are 13 residues in the CDR3.

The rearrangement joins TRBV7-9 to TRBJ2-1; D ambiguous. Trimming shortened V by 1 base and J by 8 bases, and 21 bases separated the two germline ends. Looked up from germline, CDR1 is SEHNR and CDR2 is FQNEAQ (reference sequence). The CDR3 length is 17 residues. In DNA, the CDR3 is TGTGCCAGCAGCTTAGGTGGGCGGTTAGCCCCTTTCGATGAGCAGTTCTTC. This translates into CASSLGGRLAPFDEQFF.

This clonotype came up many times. The CDR3 is CASSPSTGEVTEAFF. Here the CDR3 DNA reads TGTGCCAGCAGCCCCTCGACAGGGGAAGTCACTGAAGCTTTCTTT. The chain joins TRBV14 to TRBJ1-1, with 8 bases that match TRBD1. The CDR3 has 15 residues. V shed 4 bases and J 4 bases; nucleotides not matched to a gene: 8. Germline loops: CDR1 SGHDN, CDR2 FVKESK.

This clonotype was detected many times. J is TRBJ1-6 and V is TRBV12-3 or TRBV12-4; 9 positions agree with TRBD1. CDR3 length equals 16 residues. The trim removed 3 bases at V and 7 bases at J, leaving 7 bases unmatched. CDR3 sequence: CASSLSLGQGNSPLHF. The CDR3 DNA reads TGTGCCAGCAGTTTGAGTCTAGGACAGGGGAATTCACCCCTCCACTTT.

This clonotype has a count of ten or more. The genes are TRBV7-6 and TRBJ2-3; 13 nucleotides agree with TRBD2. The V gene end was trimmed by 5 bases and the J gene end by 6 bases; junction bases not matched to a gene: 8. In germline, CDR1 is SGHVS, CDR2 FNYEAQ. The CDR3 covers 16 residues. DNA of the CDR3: TGTGCCAGCAGCCTCGGACTAGCGGGAGAGTCTGATACGCAGTATTTT. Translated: CASSLGLAGESDTQYF.

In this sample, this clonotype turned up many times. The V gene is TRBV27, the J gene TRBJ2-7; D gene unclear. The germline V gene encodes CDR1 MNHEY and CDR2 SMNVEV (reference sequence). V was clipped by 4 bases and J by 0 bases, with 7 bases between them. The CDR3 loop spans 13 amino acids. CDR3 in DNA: TGTGCCAGCAGTTCTCTCGGCTCCTACGAGCAGTACTTC. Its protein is CASSSLGSYEQYF.

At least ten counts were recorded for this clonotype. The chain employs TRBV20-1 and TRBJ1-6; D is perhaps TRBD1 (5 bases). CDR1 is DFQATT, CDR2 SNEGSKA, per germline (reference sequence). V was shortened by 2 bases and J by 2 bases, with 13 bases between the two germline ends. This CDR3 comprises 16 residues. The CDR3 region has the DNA TGCAGTGCTAGATTCGGCCAGGGACCCTATAATTCACCCCTCCACTTT. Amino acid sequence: CSARFGQGPYNSPLHF.

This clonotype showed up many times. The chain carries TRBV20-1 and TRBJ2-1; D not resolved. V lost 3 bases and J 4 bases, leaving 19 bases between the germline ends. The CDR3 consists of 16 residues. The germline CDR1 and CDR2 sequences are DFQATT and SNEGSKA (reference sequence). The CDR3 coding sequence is TGCAGTGCTAGCATGACCAGTGAGTGGTCATACAATGAGCAGTTCTTC. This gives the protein CSASMTSEWSYNEQFF.

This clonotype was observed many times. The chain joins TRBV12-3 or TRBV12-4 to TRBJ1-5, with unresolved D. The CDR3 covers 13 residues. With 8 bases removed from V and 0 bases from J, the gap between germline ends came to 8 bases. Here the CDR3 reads CASCSSSNQPQHF. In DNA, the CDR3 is TGTGCCAGCTGTAGTAGTAGCAATCAGCCCCAGCATTTT.

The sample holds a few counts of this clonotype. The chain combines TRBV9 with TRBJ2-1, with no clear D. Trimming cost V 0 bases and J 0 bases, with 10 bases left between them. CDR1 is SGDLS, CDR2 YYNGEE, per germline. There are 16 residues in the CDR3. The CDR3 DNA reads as TGTGCCAGCAGCGTAGGGGGTTTGGGCTCCTACAATGAGCAGTTCTTC. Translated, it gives CASSVGGLGSYNEQFF. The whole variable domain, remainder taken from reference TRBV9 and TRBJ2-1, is DSGVTQTPKHLITATGQRVTLRCSPRSGDLSVYWYQQSLDQGLQFLIQYYNGEERAKGNILERFSAQQFPDLHSELNLSSLELGDSALYFCASSVGGLGSYNEQFFGPGTRLTVL.

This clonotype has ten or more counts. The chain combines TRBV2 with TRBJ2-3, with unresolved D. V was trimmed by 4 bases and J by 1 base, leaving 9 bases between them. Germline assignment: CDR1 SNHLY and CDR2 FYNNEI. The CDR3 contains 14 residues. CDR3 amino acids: CASSGERRTDTQYF. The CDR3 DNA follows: TGTGCCAGCAGTGGGGAAAGACGCACAGATACGCAGTATTTT.

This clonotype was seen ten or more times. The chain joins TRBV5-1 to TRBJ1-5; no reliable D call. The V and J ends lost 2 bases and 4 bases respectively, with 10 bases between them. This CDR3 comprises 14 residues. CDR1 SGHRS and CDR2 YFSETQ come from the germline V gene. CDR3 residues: CASSFAGPNQPQHF. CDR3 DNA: TGCGCCAGCAGCTTCGCCGGGCCAAATCAGCCCCAGCATTTT.

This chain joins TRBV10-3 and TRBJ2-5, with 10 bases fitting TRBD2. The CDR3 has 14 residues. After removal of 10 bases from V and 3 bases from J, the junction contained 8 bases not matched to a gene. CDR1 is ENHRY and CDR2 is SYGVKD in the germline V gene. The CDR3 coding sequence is TGTGCCACAGAAGCGGGAGGGTGGGAAGAGACCCAGTACTTC. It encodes CATEAGGWEETQYF.

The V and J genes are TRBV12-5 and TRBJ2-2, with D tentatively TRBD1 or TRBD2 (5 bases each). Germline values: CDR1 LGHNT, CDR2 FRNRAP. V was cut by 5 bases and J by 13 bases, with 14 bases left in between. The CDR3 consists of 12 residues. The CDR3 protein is CASGTGTSGLFF. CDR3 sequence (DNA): TGTGCTAGTGGTACCGGGACCTCGGGGCTGTTTTTT.

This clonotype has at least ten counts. This CDR3 reads CSARDPGWTHNEQFF. DNA for the CDR3: TGCAGTGCTAGAGATCCAGGGTGGACACACAATGAGCAGTTCTTC. The chain combines TRBV20-1 with TRBJ2-1; a weak D match, TRBD1 (5 bases). The CDR3 is made up of 15 amino acids. Germline V lookup: CDR1 DFQATT, CDR2 SNEGSKA (reference sequence). V was trimmed by 0 bases and J by 5 bases, leaving 14 bases between them.

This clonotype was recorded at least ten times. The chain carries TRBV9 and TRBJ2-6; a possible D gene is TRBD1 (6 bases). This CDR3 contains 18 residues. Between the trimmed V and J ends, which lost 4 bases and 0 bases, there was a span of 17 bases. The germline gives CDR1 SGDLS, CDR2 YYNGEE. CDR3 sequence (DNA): TGTGCCAGCAGCATCCGGCCAGGGGAACTCTCTGGGGCCAACGTCCTGACTTTC. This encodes CASSIRPGELSGANVLTF.